These T cell receptor beta chains were read from a single sample in a study of cytomegalovirus exposure and HLA in healthy donors. The assay was immunoSEQ multiplex PCR, and TCRdb's table has in-frame clones only and misses some. The sample consists of roughly 71,000 clones, 70% to 75% of them appearing once. Sequenced sample: PBMCs. The receptors derive from a human donor in good health. Each CDR3 is given with its conserved first and last residue. A D gene is named only where the DNA matches it firmly. Not all rows give a size; the values are once, few, many and, for expanded clones, a class.

clone_size: few
j_call: TRBJ1-2
d_call: .
v_call: TRBV6-1
cdr3_nt: TGTGCCAGCAGCGCAGGGGATGCAGAAGGCTACACCTTC
cdr3_aa: CASSAGDAEGYTF

clone_size: few
j_call: TRBJ2-7
d_call: .
v_call: TRBV7-9
cdr3_nt: TGTGCCAGCAGCTCCATGACTTTATCCTACGAGCAGTACTTC
cdr3_aa: CASSSMTLSYEQYF

clone_size: .
j_call: TRBJ1-5
d_call: TRBD1
v_call: TRBV19
cdr3_nt: TGTGCCAGTAGTATAGCAACCGGGACAGTAAATCAGCCCCAGCATTTT
cdr3_aa: CASSIATGTVNQPQHF

clone_size: .
j_call: TRBJ2-7
d_call: .
v_call: TRBV28
cdr3_nt: TGTGCCAGCGGGCAGGGGATATTCTTCTCCTACGAGCAGTACTTC
cdr3_aa: CASGQGIFFSYEQYF

clone_size: .
j_call: TRBJ2-2
d_call: .
v_call: TRBV5-1
cdr3_nt: TGCGCCAGCAGCTTGGCCGGGGAAGGAACCGGGGAGCTGTTTTTT
cdr3_aa: CASSLAGEGTGELFF

clone_size: .
j_call: TRBJ1-2
d_call: TRBD1
v_call: TRBV28
cdr3_nt: TGTGCCAGCAGTCCCCCCGGGACAGGGGGACTTGGCTACACCTTC
cdr3_aa: CASSPPGTGGLGYTF

clone_size: .
j_call: TRBJ2-2
d_call: TRBD1
v_call: TRBV7-6
cdr3_nt: TGTGCCAGCAGCATGACAGGGCCGAACACCGGGGAGCTGTTTTTT
cdr3_aa: CASSMTGPNTGELFF

clone_size: .
j_call: TRBJ2-7
d_call: .
v_call: TRBV5-5
cdr3_nt: TGTGCCAGCAGCTGGGGTAGTAGCGGTGGCTACGAGCAGTACTTC
cdr3_aa: CASSWGSSGGYEQYF

clone_size: .
j_call: TRBJ2-7
d_call: TRBD1
v_call: TRBV30
cdr3_nt: TGTGCCTGGAGTCTAGGGGGCGCGGCCGGAGAGCAGTACTTC
cdr3_aa: CAWSLGGAAGEQYF

clone_size: .
j_call: TRBJ2-3
d_call: .
v_call: TRBV7-7
cdr3_nt: TGTGCTAGCAGCCCTCGGGAAGAAACAGATACGCAGTATTTT
cdr3_aa: CASSPREETDTQYF

clone_size: .
j_call: TRBJ2-7
d_call: .
v_call: TRBV28
cdr3_nt: TGTGCCAGCAGGTCGGACAGCTACGAGCAGTACTTC
cdr3_aa: CASRSDSYEQYF

clone_size: .
j_call: TRBJ1-2
d_call: TRBD1
v_call: TRBV28
cdr3_nt: TGTGCCAGCAGTACAGGGGGCGCATTATCTGGCTACACCTTC
cdr3_aa: CASSTGGALSGYTF

clone_size: .
j_call: TRBJ2-1
d_call: TRBD1
v_call: TRBV2
cdr3_nt: TGTGCCAGCAGTTGGGGACAGGAGACCTACAATGAGCAGTTCTTC
cdr3_aa: CASSWGQETYNEQFF

clone_size: .
j_call: TRBJ1-1
d_call: .
v_call: TRBV30
cdr3_nt: TGTGCCTGGAGTGGCGTGTCCAGGGTGGGAACTGAAGCTTTCTTT
cdr3_aa: CAWSGVSRVGTEAFF

clone_size: .
j_call: TRBJ2-1
d_call: .
v_call: TRBV10-2
cdr3_nt: TGCGCCAGCAGGGACTGGAGCTCCTACAATGAGCAGTTCTTC
cdr3_aa: CASRDWSSYNEQFF

clone_size: .
j_call: TRBJ1-1
d_call: TRBD1
v_call: TRBV5-1
cdr3_nt: TGCGCCAGCAGCTTGAGGCGACAGGGGGACGCTGAAGCTTTCTTT
cdr3_aa: CASSLRRQGDAEAFF

clone_size: .
j_call: TRBJ1-2
d_call: .
v_call: TRBV7-6
cdr3_nt: TGTGCCAGCAGCTTAGAACAGGGTTTTAGCTACACCTTC
cdr3_aa: CASSLEQGFSYTF